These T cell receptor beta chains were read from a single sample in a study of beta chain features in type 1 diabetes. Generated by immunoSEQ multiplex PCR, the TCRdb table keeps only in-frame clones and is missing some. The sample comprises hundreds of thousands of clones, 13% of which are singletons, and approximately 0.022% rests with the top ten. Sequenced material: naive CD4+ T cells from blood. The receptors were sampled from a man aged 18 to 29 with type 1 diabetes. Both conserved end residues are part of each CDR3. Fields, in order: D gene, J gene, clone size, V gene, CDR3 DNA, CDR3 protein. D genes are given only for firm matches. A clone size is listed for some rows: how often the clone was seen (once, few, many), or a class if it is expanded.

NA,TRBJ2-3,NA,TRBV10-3,TGTGCCATCACCCGGGGCCACTACCCCGATACGCAGTATTTT,CAITRGHYPDTQYF
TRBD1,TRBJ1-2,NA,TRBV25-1,TGTGCCAGCAGTGTCGCGGGACAGGGTTATGGCTACACCTTC,CASSVAGQGYGYTF
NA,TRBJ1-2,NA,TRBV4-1,TGCGCCAGCAGCCAACCCCGTGTGGGTCGTGGCTACACCTTC,CASSQPRVGRGYTF
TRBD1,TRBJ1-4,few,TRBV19,TGTGCCAGTAAAGTCGAGGACAGGCGCGAAAAACTGTTTTTT,CASKVEDRREKLFF
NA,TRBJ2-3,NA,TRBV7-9,TGTGCCAGCAGCTTAGTGCTGGGAGCGGCAGATACGCAGTATTTT,CASSLVLGAADTQYF
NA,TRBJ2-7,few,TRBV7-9,TGTGCCAGCAGCTTTGGGACGAACTCCTACGAGCAGTACTTC,CASSFGTNSYEQYF
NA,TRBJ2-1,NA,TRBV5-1,TGCGCCAGCAGCGCCGTGGTAGGCAATGAGCAGTTCTTC,CASSAVVGNEQFF
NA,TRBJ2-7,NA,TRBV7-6,TGTGCCAGCAGGATTCAGCCCCTCTTCGTCTACGAGCAGTACTTC,CASRIQPLFVYEQYF
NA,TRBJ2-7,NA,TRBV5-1,TGCGCCAGCAGCTTGGACGGGTCCCTACCGCGTGAGCAGTACTTC,CASSLDGSLPREQYF
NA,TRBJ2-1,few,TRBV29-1,TGCAGCGTTGTAGGCAGCTACAATGAGCAGTTCTTC,CSVVGSYNEQFF
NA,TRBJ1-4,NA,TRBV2,TGTGCCAGCAGACCCCTGGGGGGCACAAGAGAAAAACTGTTTTTT,CASRPLGGTREKLFF
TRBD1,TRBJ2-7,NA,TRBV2,TGTGCCAGCAATTTGGGACAGGGGATCGGCGAGCAGTACTTC,CASNLGQGIGEQYF
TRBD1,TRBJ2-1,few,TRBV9,TGTGCCAGCAGCTTGAGGCAGGGGGCCTGGGTTGAGCAGTTCTTC,CASSLRQGAWVEQFF
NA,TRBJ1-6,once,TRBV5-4,TGTGCCAGCAGCTTTGAGGGGAGGGATTCACCCCTCCACTTT,CASSFEGRDSPLHF
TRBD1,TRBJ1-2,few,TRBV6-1,TGTGCCAGCAGGGACGACAGGGGGTCCGGCTACACCTTC,CASRDDRGSGYTF
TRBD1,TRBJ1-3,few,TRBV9,TGTGCCAGCAGCACCAGGACAGGGGGCGCCTTTGGTGGAAACACCATATATTTT,CASSTRTGGAFGGNTIYF
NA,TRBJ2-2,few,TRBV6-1,TGTGCCAGCAGTCGGGACGGGAACACCGGGGAGCTGTTTTTT,CASSRDGNTGELFF
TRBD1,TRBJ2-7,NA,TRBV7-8,TGTGCCAGCGCAACAGGGGACCTTCGGGAGCAGTACTTC,CASATGDLREQYF
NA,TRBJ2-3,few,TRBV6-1,TGTGCCAGCAGCGGAAGGACTACCCGCACAGATACGCAGTATTTT,CASSGRTTRTDTQYF
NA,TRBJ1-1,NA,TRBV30,TGTGCCTGGAGTGGGACCGGGACTCAAGCTTTCTTT,CAWSGTGTQAFF
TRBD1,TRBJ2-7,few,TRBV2,TGTGCCAGCAGGGGGACAGGGAGGTACGAGCAGTACTTC,CASRGTGRYEQYF
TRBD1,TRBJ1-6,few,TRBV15,TGTGCCACCCAATTAAGGGGACAGATTAATTCACCCCTCCACTTT,CATQLRGQINSPLHF
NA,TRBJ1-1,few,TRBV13,TGTGCCAGCAGCTTAGCAGGTAGAAGAAAGAACACTGAAGCTTTCTTT,CASSLAGRRKNTEAFF
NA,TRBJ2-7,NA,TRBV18,TGTGCCAGCTCAGAGCCCACGGGGGAGCAGTACTTC,CASSEPTGEQYF
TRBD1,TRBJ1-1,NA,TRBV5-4,TGTGCCAGCAGCTTGAATGTTCCTGACAGGGGCGGCGGAGCTTTCTTT,CASSLNVPDRGGGAFF
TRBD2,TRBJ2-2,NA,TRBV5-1,TGCGCCAGCAGCGCCACTAGCGGTAACACCGGGGAGCTGTTTTTT,CASSATSGNTGELFF
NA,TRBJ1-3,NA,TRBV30,TGTGCCTGGAGTGCCGACCCTGGATGGAACACCATATATTTT,CAWSADPGWNTIYF
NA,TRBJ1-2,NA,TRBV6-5,TGTGCCAGCAGTCAACTGAACTATGGCTACACCTTC,CASSQLNYGYTF
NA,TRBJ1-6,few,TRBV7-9,TGTGCCAGCAGCTTAGCGCACGGGGCCCAAATGGGGTCACCCCTCCACTTT,CASSLAHGAQMGSPLHF
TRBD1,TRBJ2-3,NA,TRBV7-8,TGTGCCAGCAGCCCCTGGACAGGGTCCCGCACAGATACGCAGTATTTT,CASSPWTGSRTDTQYF
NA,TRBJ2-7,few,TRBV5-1,TGCGCCAGCAGCCCAGGGGCAGGGCCTACCTACGAGCAGTACTTC,CASSPGAGPTYEQYF
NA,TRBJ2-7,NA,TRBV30,TGTGCCTGGAGTATAACTCCGGGCTACGAGCAGTACTTC,CAWSITPGYEQYF
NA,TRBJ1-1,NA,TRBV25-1,TGTGCCAGCAGTGAATGCAGGGTTGAGAACACTGAAGCTTTCTTT,CASSECRVENTEAFF
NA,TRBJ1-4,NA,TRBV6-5,TGTGCCAGCAGTTACTCGAGACCGGTAAAACTGTTTTTT,CASSYSRPVKLFF
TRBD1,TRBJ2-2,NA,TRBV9,TGTGCCAGCAGCCCTCCGACAGGGGTGGGGACCGGGGAGCTGTTTTTT,CASSPPTGVGTGELFF
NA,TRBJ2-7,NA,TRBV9,TGTGCCAGCAGCCCCGCCGAGGCAGGGTCGTGGGAGCAGTACTTC,CASSPAEAGSWEQYF
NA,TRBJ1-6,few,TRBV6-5,TGTGCCAGCAGTTACCCCGTGGGCTCCTATAATTCACCCCTCCACTTT,CASSYPVGSYNSPLHF
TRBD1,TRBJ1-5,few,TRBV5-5,TGTGCCAGCAGCGGGACAGCACCCAGGGGCCAGCATTTT,CASSGTAPRGQHF
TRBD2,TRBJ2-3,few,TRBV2,TGTGCCAGCAGCGGACTAGCGGGGGGCCCAGATACGCAGTATTTT,CASSGLAGGPDTQYF
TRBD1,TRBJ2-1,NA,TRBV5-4,TGTGCCAGCAGCCGCTCCGGGACAGGGGACAATGAGCAGTTCTTC,CASSRSGTGDNEQFF
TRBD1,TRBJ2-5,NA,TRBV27,TGTGCCAGCAGCCGGGACAGATCGCAAGAGACCCAGTACTTC,CASSRDRSQETQYF
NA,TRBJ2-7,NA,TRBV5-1,TGCGCCAGCAGCTTGACGGCTTCCCCCTACGAGCAGTACTTC,CASSLTASPYEQYF
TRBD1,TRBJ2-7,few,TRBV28,TGTGCCAGCAGATCACCGGGACAGGGGGCGGACTACGAGCAGTACTTC,CASRSPGQGADYEQYF
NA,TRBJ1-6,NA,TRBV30,TGTGCCTGGAGTTTGCAGGGTTATTCACCCCTCCACTTT,CAWSLQGYSPLHF
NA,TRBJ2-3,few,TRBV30,TGTGCCTGGAGTGTAATACAGGGTGAAACAGATACGCAGTATTTT,CAWSVIQGETDTQYF
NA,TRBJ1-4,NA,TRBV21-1,TGTGCCAGCAGCAAGGTCAGCTGGGTCGGCGGAAAACTGTTTTTT,CASSKVSWVGGKLFF
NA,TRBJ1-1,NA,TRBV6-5,TGTGCCAGCAGAAACCTCTACAGGTACACTGAAGCTTTCTTT,CASRNLYRYTEAFF
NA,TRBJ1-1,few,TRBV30,TGTGCCTGCCACAGGGCCATGAACACTGAAGCTTTCTTT,CACHRAMNTEAFF
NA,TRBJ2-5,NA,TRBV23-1,TGCGCCAGCAGTCAACCCTGGACATCCCCTAATTTAGAGACCCAGTACTTC,CASSQPWTSPNLETQYF
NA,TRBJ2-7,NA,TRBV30,TGTGCCTGGAGAAGGGTTTCCGAGCAGTACTTC,CAWRRVSEQYF
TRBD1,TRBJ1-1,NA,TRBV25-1,TGTGCCAGCAGTCGGGACAGGGTGAACACTGAAGCTTTCTTT,CASSRDRVNTEAFF
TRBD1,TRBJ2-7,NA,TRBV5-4,TGTGCCAGCAGCTTGTGGGGACAGGCCTACGAGCAGTACTTC,CASSLWGQAYEQYF
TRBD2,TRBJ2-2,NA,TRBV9,TGTGCCAGCAGCGTGGCTAGCGGGGGGGCGCGGAACACCGGGGAGCTGTTTTTT,CASSVASGGARNTGELFF
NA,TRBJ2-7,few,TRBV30,TGTGCCTGGAGTGCCACGCCGGGCAGCTACGAGCAGTACTTC,CAWSATPGSYEQYF
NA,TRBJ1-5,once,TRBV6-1,TGTGCCAGCAGACAGCTAGCTCAGCCCCAGCATTTT,CASRQLAQPQHF